The present TCR beta chain was sequenced within a study of blood T cell repertoires in COVID-19. Study in general: Both acute and convalescent COVID-19 samples were obtained from the United States, Italy and Spain. Sources were T cells, B-cell-depleted T cells, or PBMCs; the material itself was cDNA or gDNA.

The germline CDR1 and CDR2 sequences are LNHDA and SQIVND (reference sequence). CDR3 length: 15 residues. With 5 bases clipped from V and 2 bases from J, the junction kept 5 bases outside the gene matches. The assay was immunoSEQ multiplex PCR, and TCRdb's table has in-frame clones only and misses some. The sample includes around 200,000 clones, about 86% of them seen just once. To note about this clone: The same CDR3 also results from other DNA sequences found in this sample.

V is TRBV19 and J is TRBJ2-7, with TRBD2 matching 11 bases. This TCR came from a woman between 18 and 30 years old who had recovered from COVID-19. Sequencing was carried out using peripheral blood. The CDR3 region has the DNA TGTGCCAGTAGTCCCTCACTAGCGGGGGCCTACGAGCAGTACGTC. It codes for CASSPSLAGAYEQYV.